The 15 T cell receptor beta chains in this list originate from one sample, sequenced in a study of OX40 agonist ivuxolimab in advanced cancers. Only in-frame clones appear in the TCRdb table, and some are missing; sequencing was by immunoSEQ multiplex PCR. Altogether 90,000 or so clones are present, about 92% being singletons, with the ten largest covering around 3.4%. Sequenced material: CD4+ or CD8+ T cells sorted from blood, taken in a trial of the OX40 agonist ivuxolimab. The receptors were gathered from an adult with an advanced solid tumor such as melanoma, head and neck, liver or kidney cancer.

This chain joins TRBV27 and TRBJ1-2, with 7 nucleotides matching TRBD1. J was trimmed by 6 bases and V by 5 bases; bases with no gene match: 12. This CDR3 region has 15 residues. Germline V gene data show CDR1 as MNHEY and CDR2 as SMNVEV (reference sequence). The CDR3 DNA reads as TGTGCCAGCAGTCTTCGGACAGGTTCGGTTAATGGCTACACCTTC. This translates into CASSLRTGSVNGYTF.

V is TRBV7-9 and J is TRBJ1-2; D not resolved. Germline CDR1 is SEHNR and CDR2 is FQNEAQ (reference sequence). Trimming stripped 5 bases from V and 4 bases from J, with 8 bases between. This CDR3 has 12 residues. CDR3: CASSTALYGYTF. The CDR3 DNA sequence: TGTGCCAGCAGCACAGCCCTCTATGGCTACACCTTC.

This rearrangement joins TRBV6-5 to TRBJ2-1, with TRBD2 matching 8 bases. The J segment lost 3 bases and the V segment lost 5 bases, leaving 6 bases of the junction unmatched. The V gene's germline CDR1 is MNHEY and CDR2 SVGAGI. CDR3 length: 15 amino acids. The CDR3 here is CASSRSGVIYNEQFF. The CDR3 DNA reads TGTGCCAGCAGTCGTAGCGGGGTGATCTACAATGAGCAGTTCTTC.

This clone has a single count. The gene calls are TRBV27 and TRBJ2-3, with TRBD2 matching over 9 bases. V was clipped by 2 bases and J by 1 base; unmatched bases: 4. The CDR3 is made up of 16 amino acids. From germline, CDR1 is MNHEY and CDR2 SMNVEV (reference sequence). The CDR3 nucleotides read TGTGCCAGCAGTTTACTAGCGGGGCTGGGCACAGATACGCAGTATTTT. This translates into CASSLLAGLGTDTQYF.

The gene calls are TRBV27 and TRBJ2-7; 8 nucleotides match TRBD1. The V gene's germline CDR1 is MNHEY and CDR2 SMNVEV (reference sequence). Trimming at V came to 6 bases and at J to 6 bases, leaving 13 bases not matched to a gene. CDR3 length: 15 amino acids. The CDR3, as DNA: TGTGCCAGCAGCCTTCGACAGGGGTTGAGGAGCGAGCAGTACTTC. It codes for CASSLRQGLRSEQYF.

This clone was seen a handful of times. The chain has TRBV27 and TRBJ1-5; possible D gene TRBD1, 6 bases. Trimming cost V 2 bases and J 5 bases, with 7 bases left between them. The CDR3 spans 13 residues. In germline, CDR1 is MNHEY, CDR2 SMNVEV (reference sequence). CDR3 sequence: CASSLRGDQPQHF. The CDR3 bases are TGTGCCAGCAGTTTAAGGGGGGATCAGCCCCAGCATTTT.

The genes are TRBV7-9 and TRBJ1-3; D remains ambiguous. Trimming left V 5 bases short and J 2 bases short, with 10 bases between. Per the germline V gene, CDR1 is SEHNR and CDR2 is FQNEAQ (reference sequence). This CDR3 has 14 amino acids. CDR3 in DNA: TGTGCCAGCAGCCCGCGAGAACCTGGAAACACCATATATTTT. It specifies CASSPREPGNTIYF.

The chain combines TRBV7-6 with TRBJ2-5; 10 positions match TRBD2. The CDR3 totals 15 residues. The trim removed 4 bases at V and 5 bases at J, leaving 7 bases unmatched. CDR1 and CDR2 (germline): SGHVS, FNYEAQ. The CDR3 region has the DNA TGTGCCAGCAGCTCCCTAGCGGGGGAGAGGGAGACCCAGTACTTC. Translating gives CASSSLAGERETQYF.

The chain employs TRBV5-4 and TRBJ2-7; TRBD1 or TRBD2 may be the D gene (5 bases each). Germline CDR1 SGHNT, CDR2 YYREEE (reference sequence). V was clipped by 0 bases and J by 2 bases, with 9 bases between them. This CDR3 comprises 14 residues. The DNA of the CDR3 is TGTGCCAGCAGCTTGGGGGGGACCCCCTACGAGCAGTACTTC. This sequence encodes CASSLGGTPYEQYF.

This clone was detected only once. The V and J genes are TRBV5-6 and TRBJ2-3; 10 nucleotides align to TRBD2. V lost 4 bases, J lost 2 bases, and 7 bases stayed unmatched. This CDR3 comprises 16 residues. Germline V CDR1 and CDR2: SGHDT, YYEEEE. The CDR3 is CASSSRTSGFTDTQYF. In nucleotides, the CDR3 is TGTGCCAGCAGCAGCCGGACTAGCGGCTTCACAGATACGCAGTATTTT.

The chain is built from TRBV9 and TRBJ1-2; D might be TRBD1 (6 bases). The CDR3 has 14 amino acids. Germline V lookup: CDR1 SGDLS, CDR2 YYNGEE. The V end was cut by 0 bases, the J end by 5 bases, with 11 bases between. CDR3 sequence (DNA): TGTGCCAGCAGCGTAGCTGGGGGGCAATATGGCTACACCTTC. Residues: CASSVAGGQYGYTF.

The gene calls are TRBV5-1 and TRBJ2-2; 10 positions match TRBD1. The CDR3 extends over 14 amino acids. CDR1 is SGHRS and CDR2 is YFSETQ in the germline V gene. The ends lost 4 bases at V and 7 bases at J; junction bases unmatched: 4. This chain's CDR3 is CASSGTGVRGELFF. CDR3 nucleotides: TGCGCCAGCAGCGGGACAGGGGTACGCGGGGAGCTGTTTTTT. Looking up the rest from reference TRBV5-1 and TRBJ2-2 gives the full variable domain: KAGVTQTPRYLIKTRGQQVTLSCSPISGHRSVSWYQQTPGQGLQFLFEYFSETQRNKGNFPGRFSGRQFSNSRSEMNVSTLELGDSALYLCASSGTGVRGELFFGEGSRLTVL.

V is TRBV11-2 and J is TRBJ2-1; the D call may be TRBD1 or TRBD2 (5 bases each). The CDR3 is 16 residues long. Trimming removed 5 bases from V and 4 bases from J, with 18 bases in between. Germline V gene sequence: CDR1 SGHAT, CDR2 FQNNGV. In DNA, the CDR3 is TGTGCCAGCAGCCTCCTCGGGGTAGGGGTTTACAATGAGCAGTTCTTC. Residues: CASSLLGVGVYNEQFF.

The chain couples TRBV15 to TRBJ2-1; TRBD1 matches 7 bases. Germline V lookup: CDR1 LNHNV, CDR2 YYDKDF (reference sequence). The V and J ends lost 8 bases and 7 bases, in that order; junction bases with no gene match: 11. The length of the CDR3 is 14 residues. CDR3 sequence reads: CATASYRGSNEQFF. CDR3 nucleotides: TGTGCCACCGCTTCGTACAGGGGCTCGAATGAGCAGTTCTTC. The variable domain in full, with the rest retrieved from reference TRBV15 and TRBJ2-1, is DAMVIQNPRYQVTQFGKPVTLSCSQTLNHNVMYWYQQKSSQAPKLLFHYYDKDFNNEADTPDNFQSRRPNTSFCFLDIRSPGLGDTAMYLCATASYRGSNEQFFGPGTRLTVL.

In DNA form, the CDR3 reads TGCAGCGTTGCTGGGGGCGCCTACAATGAGCAGTTCTTC. It is translated as CSVAGGAYNEQFF. The rearrangement links TRBV29-1 to TRBJ2-1; a possible D gene is TRBD1 (6 bases). Germline V gene lookup returns CDR1 SQVTM and CDR2 ANQGSEA. Trimming stripped 4 bases from V and 2 bases from J, with 9 bases between. The CDR3 sequence is 13 residues long.